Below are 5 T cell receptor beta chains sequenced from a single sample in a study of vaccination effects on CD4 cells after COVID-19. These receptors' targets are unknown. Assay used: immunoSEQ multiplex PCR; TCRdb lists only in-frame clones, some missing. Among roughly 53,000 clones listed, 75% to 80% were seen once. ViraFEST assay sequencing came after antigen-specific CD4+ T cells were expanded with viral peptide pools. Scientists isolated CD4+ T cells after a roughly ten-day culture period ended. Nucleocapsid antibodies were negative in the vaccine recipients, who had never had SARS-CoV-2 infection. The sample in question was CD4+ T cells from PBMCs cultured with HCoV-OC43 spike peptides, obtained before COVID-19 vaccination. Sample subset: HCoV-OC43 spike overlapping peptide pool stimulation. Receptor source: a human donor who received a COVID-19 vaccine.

The DNA for the CDR3 is TGTGCCAGCAGCGTACTTACTAGCGCGAACACCGGGGAGCTGTTTTTT. This translates into CASSVLTSANTGELFF. The V and J genes are TRBV9 and TRBJ2-2; 7 nucleotides match TRBD2. The V segment lost 1 base and the J segment 0 bases; nucleotides outside the gene matches: 3. In germline, CDR1 is SGDLS, CDR2 YYNGEE. CDR3 length: 16 amino acids.

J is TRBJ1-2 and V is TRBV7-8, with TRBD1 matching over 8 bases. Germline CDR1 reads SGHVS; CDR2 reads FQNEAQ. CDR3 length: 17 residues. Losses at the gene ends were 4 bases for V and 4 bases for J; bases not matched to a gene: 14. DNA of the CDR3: TGTGCCAGCAGCTATGGGACAGGACTGGAAACCGTCTATGGCTACACCTTC. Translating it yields CASSYGTGLETVYGYTF.

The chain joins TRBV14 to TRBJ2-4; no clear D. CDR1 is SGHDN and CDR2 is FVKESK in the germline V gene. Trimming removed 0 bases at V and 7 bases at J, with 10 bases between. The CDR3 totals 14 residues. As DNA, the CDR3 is TGTGCCAGCAGCCAAGATTGGTGGCGGAACATTCAGTACTTC. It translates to CASSQDWWRNIQYF.

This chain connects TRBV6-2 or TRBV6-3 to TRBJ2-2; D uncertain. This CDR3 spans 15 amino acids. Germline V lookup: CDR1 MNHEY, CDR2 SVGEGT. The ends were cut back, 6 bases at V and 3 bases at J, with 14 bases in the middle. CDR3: CASSSLPWDTGELFF. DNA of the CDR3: TGTGCCAGCAGCTCACTCCCTTGGGACACCGGGGAGCTGTTTTTT.

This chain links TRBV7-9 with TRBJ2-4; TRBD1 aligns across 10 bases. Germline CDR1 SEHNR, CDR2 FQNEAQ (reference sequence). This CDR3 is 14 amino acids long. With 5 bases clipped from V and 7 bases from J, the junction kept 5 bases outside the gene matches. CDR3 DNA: TGTGCCAGCAGCCCCCGACAGGGGGCGAACATTCAGTACTTC. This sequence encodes CASSPRQGANIQYF.